Listed here are 14 T cell receptor beta chains from one sample, sequenced in a study of blood T cell repertoires in COVID-19. Generated by immunoSEQ multiplex PCR, the TCRdb table keeps only in-frame clones and is missing some. The table includes around 290,000 clones, 90% to 95% detected once. What was sequenced was peripheral blood. These receptors all stem from a woman younger than 45 with COVID-19, enrolled during active disease.

V usage is TRBV4-1 and J usage is TRBJ1-1; 7 positions agree with TRBD1. V dropped 4 bases and J dropped 0; count of bases not matched to a gene: 2. Germline-derived CDR1 and CDR2 are MGHRA and YSYEKL. The CDR3 extends over 14 amino acids. This CDR3 is CASSPGQMNTEAFF. CDR3 DNA: TGCGCCAGCAGCCCGGGACAGATGAACACTGAAGCTTTCTTT.

The CDR3 nucleotides read TGTGCCAGCAGCCCCCGACTAGCGGGGTATAGCACAGATACGCAGTATTTT. Translated, it gives CASSPRLAGYSTDTQYF. This chain links TRBV7-6 with TRBJ2-3; 11 bases line up with TRBD2. The CDR3 sequence is 17 residues long. Germline V CDR1 and CDR2: SGHVS, FNYEAQ. The ends lost 5 bases at V and 0 bases at J; junction bases unmatched: 7.

Concerning this clone itself: A read error may produce the germline difference seen at one junction end. The CDR3 sequence is CASSPGGTYGYTF. The CDR3 coding sequence is TGTGCCAGCAGCCCCGGGGGGACCTATGGCTACACTTTC. The genes are TRBV7-9 and TRBJ1-2; perhaps TRBD1 as D (5 bases). The CDR3 is made up of 13 amino acids. The germline V gene encodes CDR1 SEHNR and CDR2 FQNEAQ (reference sequence).

This chain links TRBV6-5 with TRBJ1-2; D perhaps matches TRBD1 (5 bases). The germline V gene has CDR1 MNHEY and CDR2 SVGAGI. The CDR3 is 15 residues long. V was clipped by 5 bases and J by 2 bases, with 15 bases between them. DNA for the CDR3: TGTGCCAGCAGTAACGCGGGACCAAACAACTATGGCTACACCTTC. Amino acid sequence: CASSNAGPNNYGYTF.

The chain combines TRBV19 with TRBJ1-2; 8 bases map to TRBD1. Looked up from germline, CDR1 is LNHDA and CDR2 is SQIVND (reference sequence). The CDR3 is 15 residues long. Trimming cost V 4 bases and J 8 bases; bases outside gene matches: 12. The CDR3 DNA reads TGTGCCAGTAGTAGTCAAGTTGGACAGGGCTGGGGCTACACCTTC. Its translation is CASSSQVGQGWGYTF.

This sequence joins TRBV11-2 and TRBJ1-1, with TRBD1 as a possible D gene (5 bases). V lost 0 bases and J 3 bases, leaving 26 bases between the germline ends. Germline V CDR1 and CDR2: SGHAT, FQNNGV. This CDR3 is 20 amino acids long. The CDR3 loop is CASSLDGGGHGNRMYTEAFF. The CDR3 DNA is TGTGCCAGCAGCTTAGATGGGGGAGGACACGGCAATCGGATGTACACTGAAGCTTTCTTT.

This clone was seen a handful of times. The chain employs TRBV28 and TRBJ1-1; no clear D gene. The ends were cut back, 5 bases at V and 4 bases at J, with 11 bases in the middle. CDR3 length: 13 amino acids. Germline lookup yields CDR1 MDHEN and CDR2 SYDVKM. The DNA for the CDR3 is TGTGCCAGCAGTGAACTTCTATTCACTGAAGCTTTCTTT. Its translation is CASSELLFTEAFF.

This clone is a singleton in its sample. The chain couples TRBV6-6 to TRBJ2-7; possible D gene TRBD2, 6 bases. The V end lost 2 bases, the J end lost 0 bases, and 14 bases lay between the germline ends. The CDR3 is 16 residues long. CDR1 is MNHNY and CDR2 is SVGAGI in the germline V gene (reference sequence). The DNA of the CDR3 is TGTGCCAGCAGTTACGGGAAGCGGGCATCCTCCTACGAGCAGTACTTC. Its translation is CASSYGKRASSYEQYF.

This clone was found a few times. The chain is built from TRBV20-1 and TRBJ2-7, with TRBD2 matching over 7 bases. The CDR3 sequence is 15 residues long. The germline V gene has CDR1 DFQATT and CDR2 SNEGSKA (reference sequence). V lost 3 bases, J lost 2 bases, and 10 bases stayed unmatched. The DNA for the CDR3 is TGCAGTGCTAGTTTCCCTGGGGGGGGAACCTACGAGCAGTACTTC. Translating it yields CSASFPGGGTYEQYF.

V and J are TRBV11-2 and TRBJ2-3; weak D call: TRBD2 (6 bases). Trimming stripped 0 bases from V and 6 bases from J, with 16 bases between. The CDR3 totals 16 residues. Germline-derived CDR1 and CDR2 are SGHAT and FQNNGV. In DNA, the CDR3 is TGTGCCAGCAGCTTAGATGGAGCAGGAGGGGCGGATACGCAGTATTTT. Translating gives CASSLDGAGGADTQYF.

There are a few counts of this clone. The chain joins TRBV5-1 to TRBJ2-2; possible D gene TRBD2, 5 bases. The CDR3 runs to 15 residues. Trimming removed 2 bases from V and 0 bases from J, with 8 bases in between. The germline V gene encodes CDR1 SGHRS and CDR2 YFSETQ. The CDR3 spells CASSLTRTNTGELFF. The CDR3 DNA sequence: TGCGCCAGCAGCTTAACTAGAACGAACACCGGGGAGCTGTTTTTT.

V and J are TRBV7-2 and TRBJ1-5; 9 nucleotides line up with TRBD1. This CDR3 region has 15 residues. Unmatched junction bases numbered 8, after V lost 5 bases and J lost 6 bases. CDR1 is SGHTA and CDR2 is FQGNSA in the germline V gene. The CDR3, as DNA: TGTGCCAGCAGCCCCCAGGACAGGGGTCCTCAGCCCCAGCATTTT. Translated: CASSPQDRGPQPQHF.

CDR3 in DNA: TGTGCCATCAGACCGGGACAGGGAGGACCCCTCCACTTT. Translating gives CAIRPGQGGPLHF. The V call is TRBV10-3, the J call TRBJ1-6, with TRBD1 identical over 9 bases. The CDR3 spans 13 residues. The V segment lost 6 bases and the J segment 12 bases; nucleotides outside the gene matches: 6. Germline loops: CDR1 ENHRY, CDR2 SYGVKD.

As to this clone: In the same sample, other DNA sequences code for this CDR3. The chain employs TRBV5-5 and TRBJ1-2, with D maybe TRBD1 (5 bases). Germline CDR1 and CDR2: SGHKS and YYEKEE (reference sequence). The CDR3 contains 15 residues. V was pared by 0 bases and J by 0 bases, with 9 bases between. CDR3 region: CASSLGDSSNYGYTF. As DNA, the CDR3 is TGTGCCAGCAGCTTGGGAGACAGCTCTAACTATGGCTACACCTTC.